This T cell receptor beta chain was documented in a study of Graves' ophthalmopathy and Graves' hyperthyroidism. All donors with ophthalmopathy were recorded as having moderate-to-severe activity, CAS ≥3, NOSPECS ≥4 and a duration under 3 months. This clonotype has only a few counts. The antigen is unknown. Investigators amplified TCR beta CDR3 regions from RNA transcripts. The library came from an HTBI-primed first-round RT-PCR and a second-round multiplex PCR. TCRdb ran MiXCR on the multiplex PCR reads and lists one entry per CDR3 protein. The data contain almost 750,000 distinct CDR3 sequences, 40% of them singletons. Findings and limits, study-wide: The model reached 65% to 71% sensitivity and approximately 72% specificity for predicting ophthalmopathy progression. The blood repertoire also included most expanded thyroid clonotypes above 0.001 frequency.

The sample was peripheral blood. This TCR was recovered from an adult man with Graves' ophthalmopathy.

The CDR3 loop reads CASSPDRANEKLFF. CDR3 bases: TGTGCCAGCAGCCCCGACAGGGCGAATGAAAAACTGTTTTTT. The chain links TRBV7-8 to TRBJ1-4; 7 nucleotides align to TRBD1. This CDR3 is built from 14 residues. The germline V gene encodes CDR1 SGHVS and CDR2 FQNEAQ. The junction had 5 bases not matched to a gene; V was cut back by 5 bases and J by 5 bases.